This entry is about one T cell receptor (beta chain). What it binds is not known. Germline assignment: CDR1 SQVTM and CDR2 ANQGSEA. This CDR3 region has 15 residues. The ends lost 5 bases at V and 6 bases at J; junction bases unmatched: 15. These data originate in a study of CD8 T cells in ankylosing spondylitis. Whole-study results and caveats: Researchers report that disease-linked clones proved CD8+ and relatively rare in peripheral blood. Earlier authors reported some of these motif variants in reactive arthritis synovial fluid and blood.

Making use of molecular barcodes, quantitative 5'-RACE generated TCR beta libraries. One entry per CDR3 protein results from TCRdb running MiXCR on the 5' RACE reads. The repertoire includes under 250,000 distinct CDR3 sequences, around 32% of them detected once, and approximately 4.6% sits in the top ten. The V and J genes are TRBV29-1 and TRBJ2-7; 8 positions agree with TRBD1. This clonotype originated in a male donor with ankylosing spondylitis or in good health (not recorded which). Sample: blood, either unsorted or a sorted T cell fraction (not recorded which). The chain's CDR3 is CSVSYPQGGDREQYF. CDR3 bases: TGCAGCGTTTCTTACCCACAGGGGGGTGATCGCGAGCAGTACTTC.